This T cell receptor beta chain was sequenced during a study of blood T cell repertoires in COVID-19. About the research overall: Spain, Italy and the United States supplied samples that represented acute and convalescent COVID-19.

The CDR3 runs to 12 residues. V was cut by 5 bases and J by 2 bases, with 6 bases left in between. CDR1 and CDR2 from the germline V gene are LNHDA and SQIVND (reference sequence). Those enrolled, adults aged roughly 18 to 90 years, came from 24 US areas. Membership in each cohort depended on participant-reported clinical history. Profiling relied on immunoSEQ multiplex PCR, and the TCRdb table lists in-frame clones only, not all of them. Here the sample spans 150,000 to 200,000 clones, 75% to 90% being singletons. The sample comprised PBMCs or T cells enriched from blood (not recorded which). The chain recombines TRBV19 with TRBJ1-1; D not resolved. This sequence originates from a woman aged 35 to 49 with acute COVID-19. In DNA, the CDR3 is TGTGCCAGTAGTGGAGCAAACACTGAAGCTTTCTTT. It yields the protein CASSGANTEAFF.